This TCR beta chain was sequenced in a study of Graves' ophthalmopathy and Graves' hyperthyroidism. Overall study results and limits: Predictions made by the model for ophthalmopathy progression reached approximately 70% sensitivity and approximately 72% specificity.

CDR3 regions of TCR beta were amplified from RNA transcripts. Second-round multiplex PCR came after a first-round RT-PCR that employed HTBI primers. MiXCR was run by TCRdb on the multiplex PCR reads, yielding one entry per CDR3 protein. The sample carries about 380,000 distinct CDR3 sequences, 15% recorded once. From germline, CDR1 is SGHRS and CDR2 YFSETQ. V lost 0 bases and J lost 8; bases outside the gene matches: 9. This CDR3 has 15 amino acids. The table lists this clonotype with many counts. Its antigen is undetermined. Hyperthyroidism showing no ophthalmopathy within 18 months of follow-up was stable.

The chain links TRBV5-1 to TRBJ1-2, with 8 bases aligning to TRBD1. The sequence was obtained from a woman under 30 with stable Graves' hyperthyroidism. Sequencing input: peripheral blood. CDR3 sequence reads: CASSLAETGVKGYTF. The CDR3 nucleotides read TGCGCCAGCAGCTTGGCCGAGACAGGGGTGAAGGGCTACACCTTC.